The 32 T cell receptor beta chains below come from one sample, sequenced in a study of T cell responses to AZD1222 COVID-19 vaccine. Clones were read by immunoSEQ multiplex PCR, and TCRdb kept only the in-frame ones, dropping some. Counted here are about 56,000 clones, approximately 83% occurring once; the ten biggest clones make up over 12%. Sequencing was performed on peripheral blood, taken on day 0 of AZD1222 vaccination. These receptors originate from an adult in good health.

This clone was recorded once. The J gene is TRBJ1-2, the V gene TRBV6-5, with TRBD1 matching 10 bases. Trimming at V came to 4 bases and at J to 6 bases, leaving 5 bases not matched to a gene. CDR3 size: 14 residues. Germline V CDR1 and CDR2: MNHEY, SVGAGI. CDR3 sequence: CASSWDRGGNGYTF. The CDR3 nucleotides read TGTGCCAGCAGTTGGGACAGGGGTGGAAATGGCTACACCTTC.

This clone appeared a single time. V usage is TRBV7-8 and J usage is TRBJ2-2; TRBD1 matches 7 bases. Germline CDR1 and CDR2: SGHVS and FQNEAQ. The CDR3 length is 20 residues. The V segment lost 4 bases and the J segment 1 base; nucleotides outside the gene matches: 18. DNA for the CDR3: TGTGCCAGCAGCTATATACCGGGACAGAGAATTAATTGGAACACCGGGGAGCTGTTTTTT. Encoded protein: CASSYIPGQRINWNTGELFF. Together with reference TRBV7-8 and TRBJ2-2, the CDR3 gives the full variable domain: GAGVSQSPRYKVAKRGQDVALRCDPISGHVSLFWYQQALGQGPEFLTYFQNEAQLDKSGLPSDRFFAERPEGSVSTLKIQRTQQEDSAVYLCASSYIPGQRINWNTGELFFGEGSRLTVL.

The V and J genes are TRBV24-1 and TRBJ2-3; 8 bases match TRBD2. The CDR3 runs to 14 residues. Germline V lookup: CDR1 KGHDR, CDR2 SFDVKD. Unmatched junction bases numbered 2, after V lost 5 bases and J lost 2 bases. CDR3 nucleotide sequence: TGTGCCACCAGTGGCGGGGGGCCCACAGATACGCAGTATTTT. Translation gives CATSGGGPTDTQYF.

V gene TRBV6-1 combines with J gene TRBJ1-5; perhaps TRBD1 as D (6 bases). Germline CDR1 and CDR2: MNHNS and SASEGT. The CDR3 consists of 15 residues. Between the trimmed V and J ends, which lost 0 bases and 3 bases, there was a span of 9 bases. CDR3 sequence reads: CASSEADSSNQPQHF. CDR3 nucleotide sequence: TGTGCCAGCAGTGAAGCGGACAGTTCCAATCAGCCCCAGCATTTT.

The rearrangement uses TRBV28 and TRBJ1-1; D gene ambiguous. Trimming stripped 4 bases from V and 7 bases from J, with 10 bases between. CDR3 size: 12 residues. Germline V gene lookup returns CDR1 MDHEN and CDR2 SYDVKM. In nucleotides, the CDR3 is TGTGCCAGCAGTTCGAGCTACATTGAAGCTTTCTTT. Translated, it gives CASSSSYIEAFF.

This clone came up a few times. The rearrangement links TRBV27 to TRBJ2-7; D not resolved. Trimming removed 3 bases at V and 5 bases at J, with 5 bases between. The germline V gene has CDR1 MNHEY and CDR2 SMNVEV (reference sequence). This CDR3 spans 11 amino acids. CDR3 nucleotide sequence: TGTGCCAGCAGTTTCCATCACGAGCAGTACTTC. It specifies CASSFHHEQYF.

The chain joins TRBV7-2 to TRBJ2-1; D possibly corresponds to TRBD1 (6 bases). Germline V CDR1 and CDR2: SGHTA, FQGNSA. The CDR3 spans 15 residues. Trimming removed 1 base at V and 1 base at J, with 8 bases between. The CDR3 loop reads CASSLGGGSYNEQFF. CDR3 bases: TGTGCCAGCAGCTTAGGAGGGGGATCCTACAATGAGCAGTTCTTC.

This chain uses TRBV20-1 with TRBJ2-7; TRBD1 aligns across 7 bases. The germline CDR1 and CDR2 sequences are DFQATT and SNEGSKA (reference sequence). The CDR3 runs 15 residues. The trim removed 3 bases at V and 0 bases at J, leaving 8 bases unmatched. Here the CDR3 reads CSASPPGQYSYEQYF. In nucleotides, the CDR3 is TGCAGTGCTAGTCCCCCGGGACAGTACTCCTACGAGCAGTACTTC.

This rearrangement joins TRBV30 to TRBJ1-2; D is possibly TRBD1 (5 bases). This CDR3 spans 12 amino acids. Trimming took 2 bases from V and 3 from J, leaving 7 bases between them. Looked up from germline, CDR1 is GTSNPN and CDR2 is SVGIG (reference sequence). Here the CDR3 DNA reads TGTGCCTGGAGTAGGGACCACTATGGCTACACCTTC. Translation: CAWSRDHYGYTF.

The chain joins TRBV14 to TRBJ1-2; D is unclear. The CDR3 contains 14 residues. The ends were cut back, 1 base at V and 7 bases at J, with 13 bases in the middle. In germline, CDR1 is SGHDN, CDR2 FVKESK. The CDR3 coding sequence is TGTGCCAGCAGCCAAGTTGCAGCATATGGTGGCTACACCTTC. This gives the protein CASSQVAAYGGYTF.

The rearrangement uses TRBV28 and TRBJ2-2; D possibly corresponds to TRBD1 (5 bases). The CDR3 has 19 amino acids. Between the trimmed V and J ends, which lost 1 base and 2 bases, there was a span of 20 bases. The germline V gene has CDR1 MDHEN and CDR2 SYDVKM. The CDR3 coding sequence is TGTGCCAGCAGTTTATATGGATCAGGACGGACACTAAACACCGGGGAGCTGTTTTTT. Residues: CASSLYGSGRTLNTGELFF.

This rearrangement joins TRBV13 to TRBJ2-2, with 8 bases that match TRBD2. This CDR3 region has 15 residues. CDR1 PRHDT and CDR2 FYEKMQ come from the germline V gene (reference sequence). V dropped 4 bases and J dropped 1; count of bases not matched to a gene: 2. The CDR3 DNA sequence: TGTGCCAGCAGCTCGGGACTAGAGAACACCGGGGAGCTGTTTTTT. Its protein is CASSSGLENTGELFF.

V gene TRBV2 combines with J gene TRBJ2-7; no clear D gene. Per germline, CDR1 SNHLY and CDR2 FYNNEI. This CDR3 spans 11 amino acids. The ends were cut back, 3 bases at V and 8 bases at J, with 8 bases in the middle. The CDR3 nucleotides read TGTGCCAGCAGTGAGGGCGGTAAGCAGTACTTC. Translating it yields CASSEGGKQYF.

This chain links TRBV28 with TRBJ2-1; D uncertain. The V end lost 10 bases, the J end lost 4 bases, and 5 bases lay between the germline ends. The length of the CDR3 is 10 residues. CDR1 is MDHEN, CDR2 SYDVKM, per germline. CDR3 nucleotides: TGTGCCACCCTGTACAATGAGCAGTTCTTC. Translation gives CATLYNEQFF.

J is TRBJ2-7 and V is TRBV7-2, with D maybe TRBD1 (5 bases). The V end was cut by 5 bases, the J end by 2 bases, with 10 bases between. Germline CDR1 SGHTA, CDR2 FQGNSA. CDR3 size: 13 residues. This CDR3 reads CASSQDIAYEQYF. The CDR3 nucleotides are TGTGCCAGCAGCCAGGACATCGCCTACGAGCAGTACTTC.

This sequence joins TRBV19 and TRBJ1-2; the D gene is possibly TRBD1 (6 bases). Trimming cost V 3 bases and J 6 bases, with 11 bases left between them. CDR1 and CDR2 from the germline V gene are LNHDA and SQIVND (reference sequence). The CDR3 totals 13 residues. The chain's CDR3 is CASSIRQAHGYTF. The CDR3 DNA follows: TGTGCCAGTAGTATCCGACAGGCGCATGGCTACACCTTC.

This clone was seen only once. The genes are TRBV19 and TRBJ1-6; TRBD1 aligns across 7 bases. Trimming cost V 4 bases and J 10 bases; bases outside gene matches: 7. The length of the CDR3 is 14 residues. The germline gives CDR1 LNHDA, CDR2 SQIVND (reference sequence). In nucleotides, the CDR3 is TGTGCCAGTAGTAGAGGGACAGAGACCTCACCCCTCCACTTT. This encodes CASSRGTETSPLHF.

The chain couples TRBV9 to TRBJ1-4; weak D call: TRBD1 (6 bases). CDR1 is SGDLS and CDR2 is YYNGEE in the germline V gene. The V and J ends lost 4 bases and 0 bases respectively, with 13 bases between them. There are 16 residues in the CDR3. DNA for the CDR3: TGTGCCAGCAGCCCAACAGGGTATGCAACTAATGAAAAACTGTTTTTT. Protein sequence: CASSPTGYATNEKLFF.

The rearrangement uses TRBV6-5 and TRBJ2-7, with TRBD1 matching over 9 bases. The CDR3 totals 14 residues. The V and J ends lost 6 bases and 4 bases, in that order; junction bases with no gene match: 7. Germline V gene sequence: CDR1 MNHEY, CDR2 SVGAGI. The CDR3, as DNA: TGTGCCAGCAGCTTCACAGGGGGCGGGTACGAGCAGTACTTC. It yields the protein CASSFTGGGYEQYF.

V is TRBV10-3 and J is TRBJ1-1; D is uncertain. Per germline, CDR1 ENHRY and CDR2 SYGVKD. CDR3 length: 13 residues. V was clipped by 2 bases and J by 4 bases, with 8 bases between them. This chain's CDR3 is CAISEGVGTEAFF. DNA for the CDR3: TGTGCCATCAGTGAGGGGGTTGGCACTGAAGCTTTCTTT.

The chain uses TRBV5-4 and TRBJ1-1, with 9 bases matching TRBD1. V was pared by 2 bases and J by 5 bases, with 4 bases of the junction left unmatched. The CDR3 spans 14 residues. Germline V gene data show CDR1 as SGHNT and CDR2 as YYREEE (reference sequence). The CDR3 protein is CASSFDRGTTEAFF. The CDR3 nucleotides read TGTGCCAGCAGCTTTGACAGGGGGACGACTGAAGCTTTCTTT. Drawing the rest from reference TRBV5-4 and TRBJ1-1, the complete variable domain is ETGVTQSPTHLIKTRGQQVTLRCSSQSGHNTVSWYQQALGQGPQFIFQYYREEENGRGNFPPRFSGLQFPNYSSELNVNALELDDSALYLCASSFDRGTTEAFFGQGTRLTVV.

The chain is built from TRBV4-1 and TRBJ1-2, with a tentative D call TRBD1 (5 bases). The CDR3 covers 14 residues. V lost 1 base and J lost 4, with 10 bases in between. From germline, CDR1 is MGHRA and CDR2 YSYEKL. DNA for the CDR3: TGCGCCAGCAGCCAAGTTGGGGGTGCCTATGGCTACACCTTC. This encodes CASSQVGGAYGYTF.

The CDR3, as DNA: TGTGCCAGCAGTTCTCGGACAGGCTTAGTAAATGAGCAGTTCTTC. As protein: CASSSRTGLVNEQFF. The chain has TRBV6-5 and TRBJ2-1; 7 positions match TRBD1. The CDR3 runs to 15 residues. J gave up 7 bases and V 4 bases, and 10 bases lay outside the gene matches. Germline V gene lookup returns CDR1 MNHEY and CDR2 SVGAGI.

The chain joins TRBV6-4 to TRBJ2-2, with D tentatively TRBD1 or TRBD2 (5 bases each). The CDR3 runs to 14 residues. Germline CDR1 MRHNA, CDR2 SNTAGT. V shed 6 bases and J shed 6 bases, with 14 bases lying between them. The CDR3 DNA reads TGTGCCAGCAGCGTACAACCGGGACCCGGGGAGCTGTTTTTT. Translated, it gives CASSVQPGPGELFF.

J is TRBJ1-5 and V is TRBV5-6; TRBD1 matches at 10 bases. CDR1 SGHDT and CDR2 YYEEEE come from the germline V gene. After removal of 4 bases from V and 0 bases from J, the junction contained 7 bases not matched to a gene. This CDR3 contains 17 residues. CDR3 DNA: TGTGCCAGCAGCCTCGGGACAGGGGTGCGTAGCAATCAGCCCCAGCATTTT. Translated, it gives CASSLGTGVRSNQPQHF.

V usage is TRBV6-5 and J usage is TRBJ1-4, with a weak D call TRBD1 (5 bases). Germline CDR1 reads MNHEY; CDR2 reads SVGAGI. Trimming shortened V by 0 bases and J by 8 bases, and 13 bases separated the two germline ends. The CDR3 length is 15 residues. As DNA, the CDR3 is TGTGCCAGCAGTTACTCCGGGGGTGGGCAGGAAAAACTGTTTTTT. It specifies CASSYSGGGQEKLFF.

The chain has TRBV3-1 (or the pseudogene TRBV3-2) and TRBJ2-7, with TRBD2 matching 8 bases. V shed 4 bases and J 0 bases; nucleotides not matched to a gene: 8. The CDR3 covers 16 residues. Germline values: CDR1 LGHDT, CDR2 YNNKEL (reference sequence). This CDR3 is CASSPTSGLSSYEQYF. The CDR3 nucleotides read TGTGCCAGCAGCCCAACTAGCGGCCTTAGCTCCTACGAGCAGTACTTC.

The chain combines TRBV3-1 (or the pseudogene TRBV3-2) with TRBJ1-5; TRBD1 matches 8 bases. The V segment lost 4 bases and the J segment 7 bases; nucleotides outside the gene matches: 6. Germline V gene data show CDR1 as LGHDT and CDR2 as YNNKEL (reference sequence). The CDR3 totals 14 residues. The CDR3 DNA sequence: TGTGCCAGCAGCCCGACAGGGGATAACCAGCCCCAGCATTTT. Protein product: CASSPTGDNQPQHF.

This rearrangement joins TRBV12-3 or TRBV12-4 to TRBJ1-5; D is undetermined. This CDR3 has 13 residues. V was cut by 5 bases and J by 6 bases, with 11 bases left in between. CDR3 sequence: CASSPLGVQPQHF. CDR3 nucleotides: TGTGCCAGCAGTCCACTAGGCGTTCAGCCCCAGCATTTT.

The chain combines TRBV9 with TRBJ2-6, with a tentative D call TRBD1 (6 bases). The length of the CDR3 is 16 residues. Trimming left V 3 bases short and J 2 bases short, with 12 bases between. Germline CDR1 reads SGDLS; CDR2 reads YYNGEE. The DNA of the CDR3 is TGTGCCAGCAGCGCCTACAGGGTCCCTGGGGCCAACGTCCTGACTTTC. Translation gives CASSAYRVPGANVLTF. Together with reference TRBV9 and TRBJ2-6, the CDR3 gives the full variable domain: DSGVTQTPKHLITATGQRVTLRCSPRSGDLSVYWYQQSLDQGLQFLIQYYNGEERAKGNILERFSAQQFPDLHSELNLSSLELGDSALYFCASSAYRVPGANVLTFGAGSRLTVL.

The chain couples TRBV3-1 (or the pseudogene TRBV3-2) to TRBJ1-1; 11 bases match TRBD1. The CDR3 sequence is 14 residues long. V lost 5 bases, J lost 3 bases, and 2 bases stayed unmatched. Germline V CDR1 and CDR2: LGHDT, YNNKEL (reference sequence). This chain's CDR3 is CASSLGQGDTEAFF. CDR3 in DNA: TGTGCCAGCAGCTTGGGACAGGGGGACACTGAAGCTTTCTTT.

V usage is TRBV28 and J usage is TRBJ1-1; D may be TRBD1 (5 bases). V lost 3 bases to trimming and J lost 10 bases, with 15 bases between them. The germline CDR1 and CDR2 sequences are MDHEN and SYDVKM. The CDR3 sequence is 13 residues long. The CDR3 region is CASSFNTPGAAFF. The CDR3 coding sequence is TGTGCCAGCAGTTTCAACACCCCCGGGGCAGCTTTCTTT.